This TCR beta chain comes out of a study of cytomegalovirus exposure and HLA in healthy donors (dated by TCRdb to 2015 to 2018). In terms of the full investigation: An earlier analysis of more than 550 of the donors reported 276 Gb of sequence data and 100 million to 120 million unique TCR beta sequences obtained from around 180 million T cells. Of the approximately 400 genotyped donors, approximately 82% fell in the genetic ancestry cluster associated with self-reported Caucasian donors. A separate validation cohort of roughly 130 different subjects was used in addition to the roughly 670-subject first cohort. Every repertoire in the discovery cohort had been generated on one and the same sequencing platform. Typing coverage varied by locus: 629-630 donors for A, B, C, DRB1 and DQB1; under 550 for DQA1; about 600 for DPA1; around 450 for DPB1. To predict cytomegalovirus infection status, the study combined high-throughput TCR immunosequencing, statistical association of individual TCRs with disease status, and machine learning. Among 300 to 450 genotyped donors of the cohort, an average of roughly 240,000 unique TCR beta nucleotide sequences were sequenced per donor, roughly 20% of them non-productive. A few DR-DQ haplotypes were treated as single units for association and clustering because of strong linkage in the cohort. An early release that covered roughly 600 HLA-typed donors contained about 290 gigabases of sequencing data and 70 million to 100 million unique TCR sequences. Genome-wide SNP genotypes for about 65% of the roughly 700 donors were used in a later genetic analysis, which treated that subset as a discovery cohort. The later analysis used no new phenotypic data to find candidate immune exposures, relying instead on TCR beta sequences and their occurrence across donors. To study patterns of TCR occurrence, a later analysis re-analyzed previously published TCR beta repertoires from under 750 donors and added high-resolution HLA genotyping. The study aimed to test whether signatures of past pathogen exposure could be identified by cataloging public T cell receptors. To decide whether each TCR beta V gene segment behaved as functional or pseudogenic, an earlier analysis of some 570 of the donors relied on high-throughput TCR beta sequencing. Both class I and class II loci were covered by HLA typing, at four-digit resolution. Donor age, sex, ethnicity and CMV serostatus were compiled alongside the repertoire data. The T cell repertoires of 550 to 850 subjects were profiled by immunosequencing and related to cytomegalovirus serostatus. General conclusions and limits of the study: The classifier was reported to diagnose cytomegalovirus status with high specificity and sensitivity in both the original and validation cohorts. Strong co-occurrence of HLA alleles, especially DR and DQ, made assigning TCR associations to individual alleles difficult. In a later analysis, the rate of TCR association differed among HLA loci, with DRB1 alleles having the most associated TCRs and HLA-C alleles having the fewest. For the cohort, immune exposure information was limited to CMV serostatus. This cohort had only TCR beta chains sequenced, and the lack of alpha or paired-chain data limited which features could be detected. Several of the top co-occurrence clusters appeared to be linked to parvovirus B19, influenza, CMV and Epstein-Barr virus, according to a later analysis. Over 15 rarely observed V segments, including chromosome 9 orphons, were excluded from the earlier analysis of about 610 of the donors because counts were too low. A further reported finding was that TCR beta sequences accurately predicted the HLA-A and HLA-B alleles for most subjects in the first cohort. A cluster of highly shared sequence variants was judged likely to be a technical artifact of the sequencing pipeline. HLA typing was unavailable for some donors at each locus, so association tests used only the typed subset. The authors suggested that the approach could potentially be generalized to other disease states and immunological phenotypes. In a later analysis, some 18,000 TCR beta sequences were associated with specific HLA alleles at a false discovery rate of 0.05. Correlated functional status among segregating V segments might be attributable to linkage disequilibrium, but an unknown experimental factor could not be ruled out. In a later analysis, HLA-associated TCR beta chains were found to be more clonally expanded and to have lower generation probabilities than equally common non-associated chains. A later genetic analysis reported fewer N-insertions in productive TCRs among donors in an Asian-associated ancestry cluster than the 666-donor mean. In an earlier analysis of about 550 of the donors, most TCR beta V segments were observed in productive rearrangements about 90% or about 30% of the time, broadly matching IMGT annotations. A later analysis found that most CMV-associated TCR beta chains appeared HLA-restricted, with HLA associations seemingly driven largely by CMV exposure. Three of the identified cytomegalovirus-associated TCR beta chains were confirmed in vitro to be specific for cytomegalovirus antigens. An association between a missense DCLRE1C variant and V-gene and J-gene trimming of TCR beta chains was found in a later genetic analysis and replicated in an independent cohort. Presence/absence analyses assumed roughly uniform sequencing depth across donors, an assumption that may not hold. Most TCR sequences were observed very rarely across donors, whereas some public TCRs were present in many individuals. The study listed 150 to 200 TCR beta chains as associated with cytomegalovirus.

The library was generated by the immunoSEQ multiplex PCR assay. A mixture of 60 forward primers for TCR Vbeta segments and 13 reverse primers for TCR Jbeta segments was used in the multiplex PCR. Amplification of the CDR3 region of rearranged TCR beta genes was performed with a multiplex PCR assay on genomic DNA. Amplified TCR beta libraries were sequenced as 87-base-pair reads on the Illumina HiSeq System. In the paper's pipeline: In a later analysis, roughly 80 million unique TCR beta chains were counted across the approximately 640 repertoires, and roughly 10 million of these chains were shared by at least two donors. A nearest-neighbor algorithm error-corrected the raw reads and collapsed the reads into unique sequences, merging closely related sequences to remove PCR and sequencing errors. Alignment of CDR3 sequences to IMGT reference sequences was used to assign V, D and J gene segments. For a sequence to be retained, at least a six-nucleotide match to both a V gene segment and a J gene segment was required. Rearrangements were classified as productive when the CDR3 lacked stop codons and remained in frame with V and J, and all other rearrangements were classified as non-productive. Following IMGT convention, CDR3 was defined as the stretch from the second conserved V-encoded cysteine up to the conserved J-encoded phenylalanine. The earlier analysis of more than 450 of the donors excluded sequences that lacked an unambiguous match to a single V gene segment. In an earlier analysis of several hundred of the donors, V segments were called functional above 56.7% productive rearrangements and were called segregating when the between-donor standard deviation exceeded 5%. To diagnose cytomegalovirus status from the catalog of TCR beta chain sequences, a statistical classification framework was built. In a later analysis, V and J genes were assigned by comparing TCR nucleotide sequences against IMGT/GENE-DB human TR gene sequences. Using the TCRdist pipeline, a later analysis assigned CDR3 sequences along with most-parsimonious VDJ recombination scenarios. In a later analysis, each TCR beta chain was defined by its CDR3 amino acid sequence together with its V-gene family, and reads without a unique V-gene family were excluded. As a way to deal with suspected cross-contamination and a sequencing artifact, a later analysis dropped hundreds of nucleotide sequences that were highly shared and had low generation probability. For each public chain, a later analysis derived a clonal expansion index from normalized ranks of inferred template counts within each repertoire. In a later analysis, generation probabilities were computed with a VDJ recombination model fitted to out-of-frame rearrangements, and the resulting probabilities were checked against IGoR. In a later analysis, hypergeometric tests were used to score TCR-TCR, TCR-HLA and TCR-CMV co-occurrence, with a repertoire-size bias correction applied to TCR pairs. False discovery rates were estimated in a later analysis by permuting HLA or CMV assignments 20 times. In a later analysis, co-occurring TCRs were grouped with DBSCAN, and TCRdist sequence similarity was added when clustering was performed within HLA-allele-positive subsets. Co-occurrence clustering excluded repertoires with fewer than 30,000 or more than 120,000 public chains, plus five with anomalous nucleotide sharing. What TCRdb holds here is the immuneACCESS table cut down to in-frame rearrangements. Part of the clones is not present; checked against another copy, under half of the missing clones reflect an unresolved V gene, and the others are unexplained. V and J calls and clone size are those listed in that table; D and trimming were worked out from the DNA. This sample comprises 90,000 or so clones, 65% to 80% of them detected only once. Clones ranked in the top ten supply approximately 15% of the sample.

The cohort consisted of approximately 690 healthy bone marrow donors. Cohort members were all nominally healthy when sampled, although unrecorded immune exposures were likely present. The donor was CMV seropositive and was included in the group of some 290 seropositive cohort members. Every donor gave a peripheral blood sample, and the peripheral blood mononuclear cells from that sample were used for TCR beta sequencing. The Qiagen DNeasy Blood Extraction Kit was used to extract genomic DNA from the blood cell samples. This clone was found a few times. Its antigen remains undetermined. One junction end disagrees with the germline gene, perhaps due to a read error. The clonotype comes from a woman in her late teens or twenties in good health and CMV-seropositive. Input material: PBMCs.

The CDR3 reads CASSLSTSGILETQYF. The sequenced DNA: TGTGCTAGCAGCTTATCGACTAGCGGGATTTTGGAGACCCAGTACTTC. This receptor chain uses TRBV7-7 and TRBJ2-5; TRBD2 aligns with 11 central bases. Taken from the germline V gene (reference sequence), the CDR1 and CDR2 loops are SSHAT and FNYEAQ. Counted from cysteine to phenylalanine, this CDR3 has 16 amino acids. The retained sequence is limited to the CDR3, 48 bases, with the frame set at the first base. With the portions outside the CDR3 filled from the reference TRBV7-7 and TRBJ2-5 genes, the complete variable region becomes GAGVSQSPRYKVTKRGQDVTLRCDPISSHATLYWYQQALGQGPEFLTYFNYEAQPDKSGLPSDRFSAERPEGSISTLTIQRTEQRDSAMYRCASSLSTSGILETQYFGPGTRLLVL.